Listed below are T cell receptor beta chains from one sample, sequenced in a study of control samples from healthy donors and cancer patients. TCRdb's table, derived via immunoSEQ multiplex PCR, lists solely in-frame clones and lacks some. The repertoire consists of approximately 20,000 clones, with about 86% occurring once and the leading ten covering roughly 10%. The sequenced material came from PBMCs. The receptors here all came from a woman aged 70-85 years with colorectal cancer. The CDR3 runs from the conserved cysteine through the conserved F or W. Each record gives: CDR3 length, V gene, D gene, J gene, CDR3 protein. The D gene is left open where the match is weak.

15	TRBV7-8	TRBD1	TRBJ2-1	CASSQDRRTYNEQFF
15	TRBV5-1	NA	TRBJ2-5	CASNGGSGLQETQYF
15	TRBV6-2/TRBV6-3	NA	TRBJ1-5	CASSSFGVSNQPQHF
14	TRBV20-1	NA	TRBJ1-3	CSASYRAPGNTIYF
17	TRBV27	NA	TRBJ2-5	CASSPHGGDSPQETQYF
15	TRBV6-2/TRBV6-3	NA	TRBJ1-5	CASSYSRTSDEPQHF
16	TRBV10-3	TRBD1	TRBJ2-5	CAISESARGTKETQYF
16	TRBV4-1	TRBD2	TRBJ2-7	CASSQGGLADPYEQYF
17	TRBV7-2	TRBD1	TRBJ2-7	CASSLEGGQGGPYEQYF
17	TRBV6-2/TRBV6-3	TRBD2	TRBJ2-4	CASSPRGSGRAKNIQYF